This is a list of T cell receptor beta chains from one sample in a study of naive and memory T cell subsets. TCRdb passed the UMI-ligation and nested PCR reads through MiXCR, listing each CDR3 protein once. The sample carries about 120,000 distinct CDR3 sequences, 36% recorded once. The sequenced sample was central memory CD4+ T cells from blood. These receptors were collected from a human donor in good health. Each CDR3 is given with its conserved first and last residue. A D gene is named only where the DNA matches it firmly.

CDR3 protein: CASSPTNTEAFF
D gene: .
V gene: TRBV10-2
J gene: TRBJ1-1

CDR3 protein: CASIKSVQGTGELFF
D gene: .
V gene: TRBV7-9
J gene: TRBJ2-2

CDR3 protein: CASSLDRVSASGNTIYF
D gene: TRBD1
V gene: TRBV18
J gene: TRBJ1-3

CDR3 protein: CASSFGQGRGHLNTEAFF
D gene: TRBD1
V gene: TRBV11-2
J gene: TRBJ1-1

CDR3 protein: CASSPPAAGIWEKLFF
D gene: .
V gene: TRBV18
J gene: TRBJ1-4

CDR3 protein: CASSRRQGAIHEQYF
D gene: TRBD1
V gene: TRBV6-2/TRBV6-3
J gene: TRBJ2-7

CDR3 protein: CSARDAGKNTGELFF
D gene: .
V gene: TRBV20-1
J gene: TRBJ2-2

CDR3 protein: CASSLGRPGLGGANVLTF
D gene: .
V gene: TRBV28
J gene: TRBJ2-6

CDR3 protein: CASSFGGRLAGGLYNEQFF
D gene: TRBD2
V gene: TRBV5-5
J gene: TRBJ2-1

CDR3 protein: CASSPEGRLYGYTF
D gene: .
V gene: TRBV27
J gene: TRBJ1-2

CDR3 protein: CASSLEAYREAFF
D gene: .
V gene: TRBV5-1
J gene: TRBJ1-1

CDR3 protein: CASKDRLGTDNNSPLHF
D gene: TRBD1
V gene: TRBV6-6
J gene: TRBJ1-6

CDR3 protein: CASRKAGGPYEQYF
D gene: TRBD2
V gene: TRBV28
J gene: TRBJ2-7

CDR3 protein: CSAPTTQGNTEAFF
D gene: .
V gene: TRBV20-1
J gene: TRBJ1-1

CDR3 protein: CASSQDPSVKDTQYF
D gene: .
V gene: TRBV3-1
J gene: TRBJ2-3

CDR3 protein: CSVTGPNTEAFF
D gene: .
V gene: TRBV29-1
J gene: TRBJ1-1

CDR3 protein: CASSLIVGQPQHF
D gene: .
V gene: TRBV12-3/TRBV12-4
J gene: TRBJ1-5

CDR3 protein: CAWELVSDEQFF
D gene: .
V gene: TRBV30
J gene: TRBJ2-1

CDR3 protein: CAIRPESTDTQYF
D gene: .
V gene: TRBV10-3
J gene: TRBJ2-3

CDR3 protein: CASSVLGMDYNEQFF
D gene: .
V gene: TRBV2
J gene: TRBJ2-1

CDR3 protein: CASSPQKGPNEKLFF
D gene: .
V gene: TRBV18
J gene: TRBJ1-4

CDR3 protein: CATRQFSGYTF
D gene: .
V gene: TRBV6-5
J gene: TRBJ1-2

CDR3 protein: CASSLSGGFLYEQYF
D gene: TRBD2
V gene: TRBV5-1
J gene: TRBJ2-7

CDR3 protein: CASRVRTRRDEQYF
D gene: TRBD2
V gene: TRBV28
J gene: TRBJ2-7

CDR3 protein: CASSLGSGNTQYF
D gene: .
V gene: TRBV6-2/TRBV6-3
J gene: TRBJ2-3

CDR3 protein: CASSKDGSYTGELFF
D gene: .
V gene: TRBV6-6
J gene: TRBJ2-2

CDR3 protein: CASKSQTDTQYF
D gene: .
V gene: TRBV28
J gene: TRBJ2-3

CDR3 protein: CSARESLLAGGGYEQYF
D gene: TRBD2
V gene: TRBV20-1
J gene: TRBJ2-7

CDR3 protein: CASSFPGKTQYF
D gene: .
V gene: TRBV28
J gene: TRBJ2-5

CDR3 protein: CASSSSGSRNNEQFF
D gene: TRBD2
V gene: TRBV12-3/TRBV12-4
J gene: TRBJ2-1

CDR3 protein: CASSPGLAGLADTQYF
D gene: TRBD2
V gene: TRBV7-6
J gene: TRBJ2-3

CDR3 protein: CASSMTGGAPREQYF
D gene: TRBD1
V gene: TRBV5-1
J gene: TRBJ2-7

CDR3 protein: CASSGRGLAGYNEQFF
D gene: TRBD2
V gene: TRBV7-2
J gene: TRBJ2-1

CDR3 protein: CASSRYSYEQYF
D gene: .
V gene: TRBV2
J gene: TRBJ2-7

CDR3 protein: CASSPLGRQGSREQYF
D gene: TRBD1
V gene: TRBV28
J gene: TRBJ2-7

CDR3 protein: CSAGQGAWEQYF
D gene: TRBD1
V gene: TRBV20-1
J gene: TRBJ2-7

CDR3 protein: CASSLQGDRGRVDEQYF
D gene: TRBD1
V gene: TRBV27
J gene: TRBJ2-7

CDR3 protein: CSGLLGGNGEQYF
D gene: .
V gene: TRBV29-1
J gene: TRBJ2-7

CDR3 protein: CSAIRGIEQYF
D gene: .
V gene: TRBV20-1
J gene: TRBJ2-7

CDR3 protein: CSVGGAAGGHQYF
D gene: TRBD2
V gene: TRBV29-1
J gene: TRBJ2-3

CDR3 protein: CASSLLGMYGYTF
D gene: .
V gene: TRBV28
J gene: TRBJ1-2

CDR3 protein: CASMETYTDTQYF
D gene: .
V gene: TRBV2
J gene: TRBJ2-3